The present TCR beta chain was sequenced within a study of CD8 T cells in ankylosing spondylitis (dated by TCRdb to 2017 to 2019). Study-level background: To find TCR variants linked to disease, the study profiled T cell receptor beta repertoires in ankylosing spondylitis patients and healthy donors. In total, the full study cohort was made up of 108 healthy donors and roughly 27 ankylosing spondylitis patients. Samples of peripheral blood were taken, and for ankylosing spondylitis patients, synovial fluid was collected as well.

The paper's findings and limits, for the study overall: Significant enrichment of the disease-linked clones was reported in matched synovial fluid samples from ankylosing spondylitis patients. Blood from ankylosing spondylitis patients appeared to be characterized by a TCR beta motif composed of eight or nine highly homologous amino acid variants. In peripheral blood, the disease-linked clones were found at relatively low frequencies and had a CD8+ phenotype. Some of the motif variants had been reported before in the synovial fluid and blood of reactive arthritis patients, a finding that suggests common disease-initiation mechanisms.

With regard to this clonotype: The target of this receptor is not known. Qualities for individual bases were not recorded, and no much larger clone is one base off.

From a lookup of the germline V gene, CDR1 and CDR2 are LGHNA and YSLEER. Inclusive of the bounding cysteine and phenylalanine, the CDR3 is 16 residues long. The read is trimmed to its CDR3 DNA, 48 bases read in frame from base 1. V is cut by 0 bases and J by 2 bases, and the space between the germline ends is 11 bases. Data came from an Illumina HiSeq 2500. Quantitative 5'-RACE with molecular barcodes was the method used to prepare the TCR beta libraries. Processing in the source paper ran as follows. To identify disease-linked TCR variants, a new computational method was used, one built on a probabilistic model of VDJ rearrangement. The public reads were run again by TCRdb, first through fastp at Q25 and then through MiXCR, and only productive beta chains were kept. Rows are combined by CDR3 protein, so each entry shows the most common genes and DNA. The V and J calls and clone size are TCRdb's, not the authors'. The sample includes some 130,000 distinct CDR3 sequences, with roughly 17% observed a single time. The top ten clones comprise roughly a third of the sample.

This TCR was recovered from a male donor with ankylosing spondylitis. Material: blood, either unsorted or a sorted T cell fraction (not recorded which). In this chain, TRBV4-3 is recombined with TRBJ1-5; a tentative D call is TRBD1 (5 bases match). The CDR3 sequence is CASSQDARAGNQPQHF. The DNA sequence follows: TGCGCCAGCAGCCAAGATGCCAGGGCTGGCAATCAGCCCCAGCATTTT.